The 13 T cell receptor beta chains reported below all come from one sample, sequenced in a study of Graves' ophthalmopathy and Graves' hyperthyroidism. Beta-chain TCR CDR3 regions were amplified from RNA transcripts. First-round RT-PCR with HTBI primers preceded a second-round multiplex PCR. One entry per CDR3 protein, called by TCRdb with MiXCR from the multiplex PCR reads. The sample contains about 16,000 distinct CDR3 sequences, roughly 50% of which appear only once. The specimen sequenced was peripheral blood. The receptors shown here come from a woman aged 40-49 years with stable Graves' hyperthyroidism.

There are a few counts of this clonotype. The chain has TRBV25-1 and TRBJ1-4; 9 positions agree with TRBD1. CDR1 is MGHDK and CDR2 is SYGVNS in the germline V gene. V was clipped by 3 bases and J by 9 bases; unmatched bases: 11. The CDR3 has 16 amino acids. This CDR3 reads CASSDGGQGRYQKLFF. The CDR3, as DNA: TGTGCCAGCAGTGATGGGGGACAGGGCCGGTATCAAAAACTGTTTTTT.

To note about this clonotype: One base away lies a much larger clone, so this may be a sequencing read error. The CDR3 ends on some other residue instead of the conserved phenylalanine or tryptophan, so this is likely a read error. V is TRBV5-5 and J is TRBJ1-1; tentatively, D is TRBD1 (6 bases). Germline V gene sequence: CDR1 SGHKS, CDR2 YYEKEE (reference sequence). The CDR3 has 14 amino acids. V lost 4 bases to trimming and J lost 1 base, with 11 bases between them. CDR3 sequence: CASSAGAGNTEAFV. DNA of the CDR3: TGTGCCAGCAGCGCAGGGGCGGGGAACACTGAAGCTTTCGTT.

This clonotype was found many times. The chain carries TRBV6-4 and TRBJ1-6, with D uncertain. The V end was cut by 0 bases, the J end by 7 bases, with 4 bases between. CDR1 is MRHNA and CDR2 is SNTAGT in the germline V gene. The CDR3 runs 13 residues. CDR3 nucleotide sequence: TGTGCCAGCAGTGACTCCAGCAATTCACCCCTCCACTTT. Translated, it gives CASSDSSNSPLHF.

In this sample, this clonotype is large. The genes are TRBV2 and TRBJ2-5; D may be TRBD2 (6 bases). This CDR3 has 12 amino acids. Deletions cut 10 bases from V and 5 bases from J, with 14 bases between. Germline V lookup: CDR1 SNHLY, CDR2 FYNNEI. In nucleotides, the CDR3 is TGTGCCACCCAACGGGAGTGGGAGACCCAGTACTTC. It is translated as CATQREWETQYF. The full variable domain, rest sourced from reference TRBV2 and TRBJ2-5, is EPEVTQTPSHQVTQMGQEVILRCVPISNHLYFYWYRQILGQKVEFLVSFYNNEISEKSEIFDDQFSVERPDGSNFTLKIRSTKLEDSAMYFCATQREWETQYFGPGTRLLVL.

Concerning this clonotype: Compared with germline, one end of the junction differs, possibly owing to a read error. V and J are TRBV2 and TRBJ2-5, with TRBD1 identical over 12 bases. The CDR3 length is 14 residues. The germline gives CDR1 SNHLY, CDR2 FYNNEI. The CDR3 DNA reads TGTGTCAGCAGGGGGACAGGGGGCGGAGAGACCGAGTACTTC. It codes for CVSRGTGGGETEYF.

This clonotype was recorded many times. The chain combines TRBV7-9 with TRBJ2-3; possibly TRBD2 for D (5 bases). This CDR3 is built from 15 residues. V was shortened by 5 bases and J by 6 bases, with 18 bases between the two germline ends. CDR1 and CDR2 (germline): SEHNR, FQNEAQ (reference sequence). The CDR3 DNA follows: TGTGCCAGCAGCCCCGACTTCGGGGTGGGTGATACGCAGTATTTT. Translated: CASSPDFGVGDTQYF. The full variable domain, completed using reference TRBV7-9 and TRBJ2-3, is DTGVSQNPRHKITKRGQNVTFRCDPISEHNRLYWYRQTLGQGPEFLTYFQNEAQLEKSRLLSDRFSAERPKGSFSTLEIQRTEQGDSAMYLCASSPDFGVGDTQYFGPGTRLTVL.

The gene calls are TRBV2 and TRBJ1-6, with TRBD1 as a possible D gene (5 bases). Trimming pared 5 bases from V and 9 bases from J, leaving 14 bases between. Germline lookup yields CDR1 SNHLY and CDR2 FYNNEI. This CDR3 contains 14 residues. CDR3 in amino acids: CASSTSYGGSPLHF. In DNA form, the CDR3 reads TGTGCCAGCAGTACCTCATACGGGGGTTCACCCCTCCACTTT.

This clonotype was recorded at least ten times. The chain couples TRBV9 to TRBJ2-2; the D is unclear. Trimming took 0 bases from V and 6 from J, leaving 9 bases between them. There are 14 residues in the CDR3. Germline V gene data show CDR1 as SGDLS and CDR2 as YYNGEE. The CDR3 loop is CASSVENLAGELFF. For the CDR3, the DNA is TGTGCCAGCAGCGTAGAGAACCTGGCCGGGGAGCTGTTTTTT.

Points on this clonotype: Germline is not matched at one junction end, which may reflect a read error. This chain connects TRBV10-3 to TRBJ2-7; D is perhaps TRBD2 (6 bases). The CDR3 is 14 residues long. Germline CDR1 reads ENHRY; CDR2 reads SYGVKD. The CDR3 coding sequence is TGTGCCACCAGTGGACGGAGGGGAACCTACAAGCAGTACTTC. As protein: CATSGRRGTYKQYF.

This clonotype was recorded at least ten times. The CDR3 spells CASSIMWTGGPGELFF. The DNA of the CDR3 is TGTGCCAGTAGTATAATGTGGACAGGGGGTCCCGGGGAGCTGTTTTTT. This chain joins TRBV19 and TRBJ2-2, with 10 nucleotides matching TRBD1. V lost 2 bases and J lost 6; bases outside the gene matches: 6. Germline V gene lookup returns CDR1 LNHDA and CDR2 SQIVND (reference sequence). This CDR3 is 16 amino acids long.

The rearrangement joins TRBV2 to TRBJ1-1, with 9 bases fitting TRBD1. V lost 8 bases to trimming and J lost 10 bases; unmatched junction nucleotides: 14. Germline V gene data show CDR1 as SNHLY and CDR2 as FYNNEI. The CDR3 contains 14 residues. The CDR3 reads CASYPGTGRAAAFF. CDR3 nucleotides: TGTGCCAGCTATCCCGGGACAGGGAGGGCTGCAGCTTTCTTT.

This clonotype was recorded once. The chain combines TRBV20-1 with TRBJ2-1, with 10 bases that match TRBD2. Germline CDR1 reads DFQATT; CDR2 reads SNEGSKA (reference sequence). This CDR3 has 16 residues. The V and J ends lost 0 bases and 7 bases, in that order; junction bases with no gene match: 9. CDR3 DNA sequence: TGCAGTGCTAGAGATCACGATAGCGGGAGGTTGAATGAGCAGTTCTTC. Translating it yields CSARDHDSGRLNEQFF.

The sample holds many counts of this clonotype. The gene calls are TRBV5-1 and TRBJ2-7; 7 positions match TRBD1. J gave up 4 bases and V 5 bases, and 6 bases lay outside the gene matches. The CDR3 loop spans 13 amino acids. From germline, CDR1 is SGHRS and CDR2 YFSETQ. The CDR3 protein is CASREGGGYEQYF. In DNA form, the CDR3 reads TGCGCCAGCAGGGAAGGGGGCGGTTACGAGCAGTACTTC.